This is a list of T cell receptor beta chains from one sample in a study of T-cell reconstitution after alpha-beta-depleted transplantation in children. TCRdb itself ran the PCR reads through MiXCR, one entry per CDR3 protein. The table lists fewer than 700,000 distinct CDR3 sequences, 10% to 15% of them singletons, with approximately 2% in the top ten. The sample here was PBMCs, mostly from graft donor cells, taken 360 days after TCRalphabeta/CD19-depleted stem cell transplant. The source of these receptors is a male patient younger than 18 who had a stem cell transplant for acute myeloid leukemia, so the T cells may come from the graft donor. CDR3s include the opening cysteine and the closing phenylalanine or tryptophan. The D gene is left open where the match is weak. Size is stated for part of the rows, as once, few or many counts, or as a class when the clone is expanded.

J gene | D gene | CDR3 length | V gene | clone size | CDR3 DNA | CDR3 protein
TRBJ2-2 | . | 16 | TRBV12-3/TRBV12-4 | few | TGTGCCAGCAGTTTAAGGCGGGGAACTTATACCGGGGAGCTGTTTTTT | CASSLRRGTYTGELFF
TRBJ2-1 | TRBD2 | 15 | TRBV20-1 | few | TGCAGTGCTAGGAGGCGGGGGAAACCTCCCAGTGAGCAGTTCTTC | CSARRRGKPPSEQFF
TRBJ2-3 | . | 18 | TRBV4-2 | few | TGTGCCAGCAGCCAAGATCCTAGACAGCCTCTATGGAGAGATACGCAGTATTTT | CASSQDPRQPLWRDTQYF
TRBJ2-3 | TRBD2 | 14 | TRBV29-1 | few | TGCAGCGTGGGACTAGCGGATTTCACAGATACGCAGTATTTT | CSVGLADFTDTQYF
TRBJ2-5 | . | 13 | TRBV20-1 | few | TGCAGTGCTAGTTACCGACAGAAAGAGACCCAGTACTTC | CSASYRQKETQYF
TRBJ2-7 | TRBD2 | 17 | TRBV9 | many | TGTGCCAGCAGCGTAGGGAGCGGGAGCTCGAGCTCCTACGAGCAGTACTTC | CASSVGSGSSSSYEQYF
TRBJ2-1 | TRBD1 | 14 | TRBV29-1 | few | TGCAGCGTTGAGAGGGGGACAGGGGGCGATGAGCAGTTCTTC | CSVERGTGGDEQFF
TRBJ2-3 | . | 15 | TRBV29-1 | few | TGCAGCGTTGGTGAGGGCTCGAGGGTCCCAGATACGCAGTATTTT | CSVGEGSRVPDTQYF
TRBJ2-7 | TRBD2 | 17 | TRBV7-3 | . | TGTGCCAGCAGTTCCGGGTACGGGACTAGCGGGAGTAACGAGCAGTACTTC | CASSSGYGTSGSNEQYF
TRBJ2-7 | . | 14 | TRBV7-9 | few | TGTGCCAGCAGCTTAGACTCGCCCTCCTACGAGCAGTACTTC | CASSLDSPSYEQYF
TRBJ1-4 | . | 15 | TRBV5-1 | . | TGCGCCAGCAGCTTGTCGGGGGCGGATAATGAAAAACTGTTTTTT | CASSLSGADNEKLFF
TRBJ2-1 | TRBD2 | 16 | TRBV4-3 | many | TGCGCCAGCAGCCGAGCTAGCGGGTTTTCCTACAATGAGCAGTTCTTC | CASSRASGFSYNEQFF
TRBJ2-3 | TRBD2 | 19 | TRBV28 | . | TGTGCCAGCAGTCGGCGGCGGGGGACTAGCGGGAGCGGGGCAGATACGCAGTATTTT | CASSRRRGTSGSGADTQYF
TRBJ1-2 | . | 12 | TRBV7-9 | . | TGTGCCAGCAGAAACATCCGCTATGGCTACACCTTC | CASRNIRYGYTF
TRBJ2-3 | . | 9 | TRBV28 | . | TGTGCCAGCAGTTTAGGGGCCATCTTT | CASSLGAIF
TRBJ2-2 | . | 18 | TRBV6-2/TRBV6-3 | many | TGTGCCAGCAGTTACTCGCCGTGGGCCCGGACCCACACCGGGGAGCTGTTTTTT | CASSYSPWARTHTGELFF
TRBJ1-5 | . | 13 | TRBV18 | . | TGTGCCAGCTCAAGCCGCGTCAATCAGCCCCAGCATTTT | CASSSRVNQPQHF
TRBJ2-7 | TRBD2 | 18 | TRBV9 | . | TGTGCCAGCAGCGTATCCCCGGGAGGGCCTGGGTCCCTCCACGAGCAGTACTTC | CASSVSPGGPGSLHEQYF
TRBJ2-7 | TRBD1 | 13 | TRBV20-1 | . | TGCAGTGCTCCGACAGGGGTAACCTACGAGCAGTACTTC | CSAPTGVTYEQYF
TRBJ2-7 | . | 11 | TRBV12-3/TRBV12-4 | many | TGTGCCAGCAGTTTGGGACGCGAGCAGTACTTC | CASSLGREQYF
TRBJ2-1 | . | 15 | TRBV13 | . | TGTGCCAGCAGCCTCCCGGGACTCCTGGTCCATGAGCAGTTCTTC | CASSLPGLLVHEQFF
TRBJ2-1 | TRBD2 | 14 | TRBV20-1 | . | TGCAGGGGGTGGCGGACTAGCGAGGACAATGAGCAGTTCTTC | CRGWRTSEDNEQFF
TRBJ2-1 | . | 19 | TRBV24-1 | few | TGTGCCACCAGTGATTCGACAGGGGTTACTAGCGGAGGTTACAATGAGCAGTTCTTC | CATSDSTGVTSGGYNEQFF
TRBJ2-3 | . | 14 | TRBV15 | . | TGTGCCACCACCACGATGTACAGCACAGATACGCAGTATTTT | CATTTMYSTDTQYF
TRBJ2-1 | TRBD1 | 13 | TRBV29-1 | many | TGCAGCCCTGGGACAGGAGACAACAATGAGCAGTTCTTC | CSPGTGDNNEQFF
TRBJ2-2 | . | 14 | TRBV29-1 | few | TGCAGCGTTGCAGGGGCACCGAACACCGGGGAGCTGTTTTTT | CSVAGAPNTGELFF
TRBJ2-7 | . | 13 | TRBV12-3/TRBV12-4 | . | TGTGCCAGCAGTTTAGACGCCGGGTACGAGCAGTACTTC | CASSLDAGYEQYF
TRBJ2-1 | . | 17 | TRBV19 | . | TGTGCCAGTAGGCCCCCACGGGAGTCCCCCATAGACAATGAGCAGTTCTTC | CASRPPRESPIDNEQFF
TRBJ2-5 | TRBD2 | 18 | TRBV6-5 | . | TGTGCCAGCAGTTACTGGCGGGGACTAGCGGGAGTGGTAGAGACCCAGTACTTC | CASSYWRGLAGVVETQYF
TRBJ2-7 | . | 13 | TRBV3-1 | few | TGTGCCAGCAGCCTACCCTCCGCCTACGAGCAGTACTTC | CASSLPSAYEQYF